Below are 24 T cell receptor beta chains sequenced from a single sample in a study of T cell clones after liver transplantation (dated by TCRdb to between 2018 and 2020). The meaning of the sample's time point label: pre-transplant. The method was the immunoSEQ multiplex PCR assay. The table comes from immuneACCESS by way of TCRdb, which keeps in-frame sequences with V and J called. Part of the clones is missing from these tables; in studies checked, under half for an unresolved V gene and the rest for unknown reasons. Across this sample there are approximately 6,000 clones, with 65% to 85% seen only once. Just over 35% of the sample goes to the ten largest clones. The sequencing used CD8+ T cells from blood, collected before liver transplant. These receptors were obtained from a human donor who received a liver transplant.

V gene TRBV4-2 combines with J gene TRBJ2-6; maybe TRBD2 (5 bases). CDR1 LGHNA and CDR2 YNFKEQ come from the germline V gene. This CDR3 is built from 19 residues. The V and J ends lost 0 bases and 2 bases respectively, with 17 bases between them. The CDR3 region has the DNA TGTGCCAGCAGCCAAGATTTGATGTCGGGGTCTACTGGGGCCAACGTCCTGACTTTC. Translating it yields CASSQDLMSGSTGANVLTF.

The rearrangement links TRBV5-8 to TRBJ2-7; D gene ambiguous. The germline V and J ends were trimmed by 0 bases and 4 bases, with 5 bases remaining between them. The CDR3 consists of 12 residues. Germline CDR1 and CDR2: SGHTS and YDEGEE. The CDR3 DNA sequence: TGTGCCAGCAGCTTGGACATTTACGAGCAGTACTTC. This codes for CASSLDIYEQYF. The full variable domain, with the rest looked up from reference TRBV5-8 and TRBJ2-7, is EAGVTQSPTHLIKTRGQQATLRCSPISGHTSVYWYQQALGLGLQFLLWYDEGEERNRGNFPPRFSGRQFPNYSSELNVNALELEDSALYLCASSLDIYEQYFGPGTRLTVT.

The chain joins TRBV9 to TRBJ1-3; 8 bases fit TRBD1. The CDR3 contains 14 residues. CDR1 and CDR2 (germline): SGDLS, YYNGEE. J lost 2 bases, V lost 3 bases, and 1 base had no gene match. The CDR3 spells CASSATGAGNTIYF. CDR3 coding DNA: TGTGCCAGCAGCGCGACAGGGGCTGGAAACACCATATATTTT. Based on the CDR3 plus reference TRBV9 and TRBJ1-3, the full variable domain is DSGVTQTPKHLITATGQRVTLRCSPRSGDLSVYWYQQSLDQGLQFLIQYYNGEERAKGNILERFSAQQFPDLHSELNLSSLELGDSALYFCASSATGAGNTIYFGEGSWLTVV.

This chain links TRBV12-5 with TRBJ2-5; TRBD2 matches 12 bases. V gave up 6 bases and J gave up 4 bases; unmatched junction bases: 9. CDR1 is LGHNT, CDR2 FRNRAP, per germline. The CDR3 runs 16 residues. The CDR3 region has the DNA TGTGCTAGTGGGGCTAGCGGGGGGGCCGAGTCAGAGACCCAGTACTTC. Translation: CASGASGGAESETQYF. The full variable domain, its missing parts supplied by reference TRBV12-5 and TRBJ2-5, is DARVTQTPRHKVTEMGQEVTMRCQPILGHNTVFWYRQTMMQGLELLAYFRNRAPLDDSGMPKDRFSAEMPDATLATLKIQPSEPRDSAVYFCASGASGGAESETQYFGPGTRLLVL.

The chain employs TRBV6-6 and TRBJ1-5; no reliable D call. The CDR3 spans 11 residues. Trimming removed 2 bases from V and 11 bases from J, with 7 bases in between. Germline CDR1 is MNHNY and CDR2 is SVGAGI (reference sequence). CDR3 bases: TGTGCCAGCAGTTACGATGGGGCCCAGCATTTT. Its translation: CASSYDGAQHF.

This chain uses TRBV11-2 with TRBJ2-7; 13 nucleotides line up with TRBD2. Trimming cost V 5 bases and J 7 bases; bases outside gene matches: 11. Germline V gene lookup returns CDR1 SGHAT and CDR2 FQNNGV. The CDR3 consists of 16 residues. Here the CDR3 reads CASSPEGRTSGREQYF. The CDR3 nucleotides read TGTGCCAGCAGCCCGGAGGGGCGGACTAGCGGGAGAGAGCAGTACTTC.

This chain uses TRBV9 with TRBJ2-2, with 8 positions matching TRBD2. The J segment lost 7 bases and the V segment lost 0 bases, leaving 5 bases of the junction unmatched. The CDR3 consists of 15 residues. Germline CDR1 SGDLS, CDR2 YYNGEE. The CDR3 DNA follows: TGTGCCAGCAGCGTAGCGGGAGGGCATAGCGGGGAGCTGTTTTTT. This codes for CASSVAGGHSGELFF.

The CDR3 nucleotides read TGTGCCTCAAGACTAGCGGGAGTTGTTGCAGATACGCAGTATTTT. Its translation is CASRLAGVVADTQYF. The chain links TRBV28 to TRBJ2-3; 12 positions agree with TRBD2. J gave up 4 bases and V 11 bases, and 10 bases lay outside the gene matches. The CDR3 spans 15 residues. Per the germline V gene, CDR1 is MDHEN and CDR2 is SYDVKM.

This rearrangement joins TRBV28 to TRBJ2-7; no definite D call. Trimming took off 9 bases at V and 4 bases at J, with 10 bases between the two ends. The CDR3 extends over 11 amino acids. In germline, CDR1 is MDHEN, CDR2 SYDVKM. CDR3 amino acids: CASADRYEQYF. The CDR3 region has the DNA TGTGCCAGTGCCGACCGTTACGAGCAGTACTTC.

This clone was recorded a few times. The rearrangement joins TRBV5-6 to TRBJ2-5, with D possibly matching TRBD2 (6 bases). The ends were cut back, 4 bases at V and 9 bases at J, with 10 bases in the middle. The germline V gene encodes CDR1 SGHDT and CDR2 YYEEEE. This CDR3 region has 11 residues. As DNA, the CDR3 is TGTGCCAGCAGCCTGGGGGGTTCCCAGTACTTC. This encodes CASSLGGSQYF. Supplemented by reference TRBV5-6 and TRBJ2-5, the full variable domain reads DAGVTQSPTHLIKTRGQQVTLRCSPKSGHDTVSWYQQALGQGPQFIFQYYEEEERQRGNFPDRFSGHQFPNYSSELNVNALLLGDSALYLCASSLGGSQYFGPGTRLLVL.

This chain joins TRBV6-4 and TRBJ2-1; weak D call: TRBD1 (6 bases). The ends were cut back, 4 bases at V and 4 bases at J, with 17 bases in the middle. The CDR3 has 16 amino acids. The V gene's germline CDR1 is MRHNA and CDR2 SNTAGT. The CDR3 sequence: CASSVRQGSKYNEQFF. In nucleotides, the CDR3 is TGTGCCAGCAGTGTTAGGCAGGGGAGCAAGTACAATGAGCAGTTCTTC.

The chain is built from TRBV9 and TRBJ2-1, with D possibly being TRBD1 or TRBD2 (5 bases each). This CDR3 is built from 15 residues. Deletions cut 4 bases from V and 2 bases from J, with 13 bases between. Germline CDR1 SGDLS, CDR2 YYNGEE. CDR3 bases: TGTGCCAGCAGCCCCGGGACGGGGACCTACAATGAGCAGTTCTTC. Its translation: CASSPGTGTYNEQFF.

This rearrangement joins TRBV29-1 to TRBJ2-5, with a weak D call TRBD1 (6 bases). The germline V and J ends were trimmed by 3 bases and 1 base, with 12 bases remaining between them. The length of the CDR3 is 14 residues. In germline, CDR1 is SQVTM, CDR2 ANQGSEA. CDR3 nucleotide sequence: TGCAGCGTTGACGGGACACATTTCCAAGAGACCCAGTACTTC. Encoded protein: CSVDGTHFQETQYF.

The chain combines TRBV27 with TRBJ2-2; a possible D gene is TRBD1 (6 bases). The germline V gene encodes CDR1 MNHEY and CDR2 SMNVEV (reference sequence). Trimming shortened V by 3 bases and J by 5 bases, and 13 bases separated the two germline ends. The CDR3 is 15 amino acids. CDR3 coding DNA: TGTGCCAGCAGTTTCACAGGGAGAGGGACCGGGGAGCTGTTTTTT. Its protein product is CASSFTGRGTGELFF.

V gene TRBV5-4 combines with J gene TRBJ2-1, with D uncertain. The length of the CDR3 is 14 residues. The V end was cut by 0 bases, the J end by 0 bases, with 4 bases between. Per the germline V gene, CDR1 is SGHNT and CDR2 is YYREEE (reference sequence). This chain's CDR3 is CASSLASSYNEQFF. The CDR3 DNA sequence: TGTGCCAGCAGCTTGGCCAGCTCCTACAATGAGCAGTTCTTC.

The chain is built from TRBV7-9 and TRBJ2-5; D is possibly TRBD1 or TRBD2 (6 bases each). Germline CDR1 SEHNR, CDR2 FQNEAQ (reference sequence). This CDR3 comprises 15 residues. V was pared by 1 base and J by 5 bases, with 14 bases between. The DNA for the CDR3 is TGTGCCAGCAGCTTAGGAGTTCAGGGGAGGGAGACCCAGTACTTC. Encoded protein: CASSLGVQGRETQYF.

The CDR3, as DNA: TGTGCCAGCTCACCGAAGAGATTCGGACAGGGCCCTAGACTAATTCCCCTCCACTTT. This translates into CASSPKRFGQGPRLIPLHF. The V call is TRBV18, the J call TRBJ1-6; 8 nucleotides match TRBD1. The CDR3 spans 19 residues. Germline values: CDR1 KGHSH, CDR2 LQKENI. Trimming removed 3 bases from V and 13 bases from J; junction bases left unmatched: 23.

CDR3 nucleotide sequence: TGTGCCAGCACCCGGGGACAGGGGGCTGATCAGCCCCAGCATTTT. This sequence encodes CASTRGQGADQPQHF. The chain uses TRBV9 and TRBJ1-5; 12 nucleotides align to TRBD1. Germline CDR1 and CDR2: SGDLS and YYNGEE. The CDR3 runs 15 residues. V gave up 6 bases and J gave up 5 bases; unmatched junction bases: 6. The full variable domain, rest sourced from reference TRBV9 and TRBJ1-5, is DSGVTQTPKHLITATGQRVTLRCSPRSGDLSVYWYQQSLDQGLQFLIQYYNGEERAKGNILERFSAQQFPDLHSELNLSSLELGDSALYFCASTRGQGADQPQHFGDGTRLSIL.

The chain has TRBV13 and TRBJ2-1; possible D gene TRBD1, 5 bases. The V end lost 0 bases, the J end lost 12 bases, and 12 bases lay between the germline ends. The V gene's germline CDR1 is PRHDT and CDR2 FYEKMQ (reference sequence). The CDR3 is 13 amino acids. The CDR3 protein is CASSLGTDGWQFF. DNA of the CDR3: TGTGCCAGCAGCTTAGGGACAGACGGCTGGCAGTTCTTC.

This clone was counted between two and nine times. The chain joins TRBV7-6 to TRBJ2-3, with TRBD1 as a possible D gene (5 bases). Germline CDR1 SGHVS, CDR2 FNYEAQ. The CDR3 has 15 amino acids. With 2 bases removed from V and 4 bases from J, the gap between germline ends came to 13 bases. The CDR3 spells CASSLSQGGADTQYF. The DNA for the CDR3 is TGTGCCAGCAGCTTAAGCCAGGGTGGCGCAGATACGCAGTATTTT.

The V and J genes are TRBV4-2 and TRBJ2-4; no clear D gene. V lost 0 bases and J lost 9, with 9 bases in between. This CDR3 is 13 amino acids long. Germline CDR1 reads LGHNA; CDR2 reads YNFKEQ. Here the CDR3 DNA reads TGTGCCAGCAGCCAAGAAGGATCCCCCATTCAGTACTTC. This encodes CASSQEGSPIQYF.

The V and J genes are TRBV5-5 and TRBJ2-7, with D perhaps matching TRBD1 (6 bases). V was clipped by 2 bases and J by 1 base, with 10 bases between them. The CDR3 totals 14 residues. Per germline, CDR1 SGHKS and CDR2 YYEKEE (reference sequence). CDR3 sequence reads: CASSFARGSYEQYF. The CDR3 bases are TGTGCCAGCAGCTTCGCCAGGGGATCCTACGAGCAGTACTTC. Using reference TRBV5-5 and TRBJ2-7 for the parts outside the CDR3, the full variable domain is DAGVTQSPTHLIKTRGQQVTLRCSPISGHKSVSWYQQVLGQGPQFIFQYYEKEERGRGNFPDRFSARQFPNYSSELNVNALLLGDSALYLCASSFARGSYEQYFGPGTRLTVT.

The genes are TRBV7-9 and TRBJ2-3, with TRBD2 matching 7 bases. Germline trimming cut 5 bases from V and 1 base from J; bases unmatched to any gene: 3. This CDR3 is built from 14 residues. CDR1 and CDR2 from the germline V gene are SEHNR and FQNEAQ (reference sequence). CDR3 amino acids: CASSQSGGTDTQYF. The CDR3 nucleotides read TGTGCCAGCAGCCAGAGCGGGGGCACAGATACGCAGTATTTT. The full variable domain, rest sourced from reference TRBV7-9 and TRBJ2-3, is DTGVSQNPRHKITKRGQNVTFRCDPISEHNRLYWYRQTLGQGPEFLTYFQNEAQLEKSRLLSDRFSAERPKGSFSTLEIQRTEQGDSAMYLCASSQSGGTDTQYFGPGTRLTVL.

The chain uses TRBV27 and TRBJ2-7, with 8 bases fitting TRBD1. With 6 bases clipped from V and 2 bases from J, the junction kept 9 bases outside the gene matches. The germline V gene has CDR1 MNHEY and CDR2 SMNVEV (reference sequence). This CDR3 has 15 amino acids. This chain's CDR3 is CASSPGQGAAYEQYF. CDR3 DNA: TGTGCCAGCAGCCCAGGGCAGGGGGCCGCCTACGAGCAGTACTTC.